A single T cell receptor beta chain is shown here with its context. Its target is not known. CDR1 is KGHSH and CDR2 is LQKENI in the germline V gene. The CDR3 is made up of 14 amino acids. Trimming took off 4 bases at V and 6 bases at J, with 12 bases between the two ends. The data are from a study of cytomegalovirus exposure and HLA in healthy donors. Notes on the study in general: Later analysis suggested most CMV-associated TCR beta chains were HLA-restricted.

PCR amplification relied on 60 Vbeta primers (plus 13 Jbeta primers). TCRdb's table, derived via immunoSEQ multiplex PCR, lists solely in-frame clones and lacks some. Of over 70,000 clones in the sample, approximately 60% were seen once. The material sequenced was PBMCs. The clonotype originates from a woman aged 45-65 years in good health and CMV-seropositive. The rearrangement uses TRBV18 and TRBJ1-4; D might be TRBD1 (5 bases). CDR3 nucleotides: TGTGCCAGCTCACGGGGGGAGAGACATGAAAAACTGTTTTTT. Translation gives CASSRGERHEKLFF.